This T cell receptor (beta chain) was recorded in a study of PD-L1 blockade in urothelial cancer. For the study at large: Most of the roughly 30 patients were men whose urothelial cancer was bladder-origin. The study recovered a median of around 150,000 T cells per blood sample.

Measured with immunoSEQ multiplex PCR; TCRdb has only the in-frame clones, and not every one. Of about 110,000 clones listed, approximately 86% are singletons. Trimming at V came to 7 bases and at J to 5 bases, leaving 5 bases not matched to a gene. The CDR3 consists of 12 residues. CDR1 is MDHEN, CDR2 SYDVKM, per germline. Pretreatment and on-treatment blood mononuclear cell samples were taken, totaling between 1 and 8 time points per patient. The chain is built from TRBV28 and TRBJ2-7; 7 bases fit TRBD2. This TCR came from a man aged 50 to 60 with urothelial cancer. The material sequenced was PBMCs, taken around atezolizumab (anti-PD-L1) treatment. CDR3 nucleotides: TGTGCCAGCATTTCGACTAGCCACGAGCAGTACTTC. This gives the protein CASISTSHEQYF.